One sample yielded the 20 T cell receptor beta chains listed below, sequenced in a study of T cell responses to AZD1222 COVID-19 vaccine (dated by TCRdb to about 2021). Sample time point, as interpreted from the label and publication: baseline before first vaccination. The library came from the immunoSEQ multiplex PCR assay. The table comes from immuneACCESS by way of TCRdb, which keeps in-frame sequences with V and J called. Part of the clones is missing from these tables; in studies checked, under half for an unresolved V gene and the rest for unknown reasons. Recorded for this sample are 160,000 or so clones; about 90% of them occurred a single time. Jointly, the top ten make up around 5.5% of the sample. Sequences were derived from peripheral blood, sampled on day 0 of AZD1222 vaccination. All receptors derive from an adult in good health.

This clone came up once. Within the sample, other DNA sequences also encode this same CDR3. The chain recombines TRBV5-1 with TRBJ2-1, with 7 positions matching TRBD1. CDR3 size: 15 residues. The ends lost 3 bases at V and 3 bases at J; junction bases unmatched: 6. From germline, CDR1 is SGHRS and CDR2 YFSETQ. The CDR3 protein is CASSSGGTSYNEQFF. DNA for the CDR3: TGCGCCAGCAGCTCAGGGGGTACTAGCTACAATGAGCAGTTCTTC.

V gene TRBV7-2 combines with J gene TRBJ2-2; possible D gene TRBD2, 6 bases. CDR1 is SGHTA and CDR2 is FQGNSA in the germline V gene. Between the trimmed V and J ends, which lost 11 bases and 1 base, there was a span of 14 bases. The length of the CDR3 is 14 residues. CDR3 sequence reads: CAREGSGNTGELFF. The CDR3, as DNA: TGTGCCCGAGAAGGTAGCGGGAACACCGGGGAGCTGTTTTTT.

The rearrangement links TRBV19 to TRBJ2-3; TRBD2 aligns across 11 bases. Germline assignment: CDR1 LNHDA and CDR2 SQIVND (reference sequence). This CDR3 has 16 residues. The V gene end was trimmed by 4 bases and the J gene end by 4 bases; junction bases not matched to a gene: 7. The CDR3 here is CASSTVSGRAPDTQYF. The CDR3 DNA sequence: TGTGCCAGTAGTACGGTTAGCGGGAGGGCCCCAGATACGCAGTATTTT.

This chain joins TRBV6-5 and TRBJ1-5; maybe TRBD1 (6 bases). V was cut by 7 bases and J by 1 base, with 14 bases left in between. Per germline, CDR1 MNHEY and CDR2 SVGAGI. The CDR3 is made up of 15 amino acids. The chain's CDR3 is CASNLDRWSNQPQHF. The CDR3 DNA is TGTGCCAGCAACCTAGACAGGTGGAGCAATCAGCCCCAGCATTTT.

This sequence joins TRBV19 and TRBJ1-1; TRBD1 matches 8 bases. Germline trimming cut 0 bases from V and 4 bases from J; bases unmatched to any gene: 4. This CDR3 region has 15 residues. Germline CDR1 is LNHDA and CDR2 is SQIVND (reference sequence). The CDR3 coding sequence is TGTGCCAGTAGTATAGAAGGGACAGGCTTCACTGAAGCTTTCTTT. This codes for CASSIEGTGFTEAFF.

The gene calls are TRBV7-9 and TRBJ1-2, with D hard to call. The CDR3 length is 12 residues. Germline CDR1 is SEHNR and CDR2 is FQNEAQ (reference sequence). Trimming removed 2 bases at V and 9 bases at J, with 10 bases between. The CDR3 DNA sequence: TGTGCCAGCAGCTTACAACCGTTGAGCTACACCTTC. It translates to CASSLQPLSYTF.

This clone was seen a handful of times. V is TRBV5-4 and J is TRBJ1-1, with TRBD1 as a possible D gene (5 bases). The CDR3 sequence is 15 residues long. Germline V lookup: CDR1 SGHNT, CDR2 YYREEE (reference sequence). Trimming took off 4 bases at V and 1 base at J, with 14 bases between the two ends. CDR3 nucleotide sequence: TGTGCCAGCAGCCGAAGGGGAGTAGGGAACACTGAAGCTTTCTTT. Translating it yields CASSRRGVGNTEAFF.

This chain uses TRBV15 with TRBJ1-6; the D is unclear. CDR1 is LNHNV and CDR2 is YYDKDF in the germline V gene (reference sequence). This CDR3 region has 17 residues. V was trimmed by 0 bases and J by 0 bases, leaving 9 bases between them. The CDR3 loop is CATSRDLASSYNSPLHF. CDR3 coding DNA: TGTGCCACCAGCAGAGATCTGGCGAGCTCCTATAATTCACCCCTCCACTTT. Variable domain in full (rest from reference TRBV15 and TRBJ1-6): DAMVIQNPRYQVTQFGKPVTLSCSQTLNHNVMYWYQQKSSQAPKLLFHYYDKDFNNEADTPDNFQSRRPNTSFCFLDIRSPGLGDTAMYLCATSRDLASSYNSPLHFGNGTRLTVT.

This chain links TRBV9 with TRBJ1-5; D is perhaps TRBD1 (5 bases). Trimming stripped 4 bases from V and 0 bases from J, with 14 bases between. The CDR3 contains 16 residues. Germline V gene data show CDR1 as SGDLS and CDR2 as YYNGEE. The chain's CDR3 is CASSPGTGYSNQPQHF. The CDR3 DNA is TGTGCCAGCAGCCCCGGGACGGGTTATAGCAATCAGCCCCAGCATTTT.

The chain joins TRBV13 to TRBJ2-7, with 12 bases matching TRBD2. There are 14 residues in the CDR3. Germline CDR1 PRHDT, CDR2 FYEKMQ (reference sequence). Trimming took 5 bases from V and 2 from J; bases not matched to a gene: 1. The CDR3 DNA reads as TGTGCCAGCAGCACTAGCGGGGGGACCTACGAGCAGTACTTC. It translates to CASSTSGGTYEQYF.

The CDR3 region is CASSFAGVGNSPLHF. CDR3 nucleotide sequence: TGCGCCAGCAGCTTTGCAGGGGTTGGCAATTCACCCCTCCACTTT. The chain combines TRBV5-1 with TRBJ1-6; tentative D call: TRBD1 (6 bases). The germline CDR1 and CDR2 sequences are SGHRS and YFSETQ. Trimming cost V 2 bases and J 7 bases, with 13 bases left between them. The CDR3 contains 15 residues.

The rearrangement links TRBV7-2 to TRBJ2-1, with no clear D. V shed 0 bases and J shed 0 bases, with 12 bases lying between them. Germline V CDR1 and CDR2: SGHTA, FQGNSA. The length of the CDR3 is 17 residues. The CDR3 protein is CASSLAIGGPSYNEQFF. The CDR3 DNA sequence: TGTGCCAGCAGCTTAGCAATAGGCGGACCCTCCTACAATGAGCAGTTCTTC.

The chain employs TRBV28 and TRBJ2-2; 10 nucleotides agree with TRBD2. CDR3 length equals 15 residues. V trimming: 5 bases; J trimming: 9 bases; junction bases outside the gene matches: 9. Germline V gene sequence: CDR1 MDHEN, CDR2 SYDVKM. CDR3 sequence: CASSIVQRGGRELFF. The CDR3 DNA follows: TGTGCCAGCAGTATCGTACAGCGGGGGGGAAGGGAGCTGTTTTTT.

The genes are TRBV7-9 and TRBJ1-2; D ambiguous. Trimming left V 7 bases short and J 4 bases short, with 10 bases between. Germline CDR1 reads SEHNR; CDR2 reads FQNEAQ (reference sequence). There are 12 residues in the CDR3. CDR3 loop: CASTPAGYGYTF. As DNA, the CDR3 is TGTGCCAGCACCCCGGCGGGCTATGGCTACACCTTC.

The chain carries TRBV7-3 and TRBJ2-2, with D perhaps TRBD1 (6 bases). Per germline, CDR1 SGHTA and CDR2 FQGTGA. This CDR3 has 15 residues. Trimming left V 6 bases short and J 7 bases short, with 18 bases between. The CDR3 DNA reads TGTGCCAGCAGTTCCGTTACAGGGCATAGCGGGGAGCTGTTTTTT. Its translation is CASSSVTGHSGELFF.

The chain has TRBV7-9 and TRBJ2-2; D gene unclear. Germline CDR1 reads SEHNR; CDR2 reads FQNEAQ (reference sequence). Trimming cost V 5 bases and J 5 bases, with 6 bases left between them. This CDR3 is built from 12 residues. In DNA form, the CDR3 reads TGTGCCAGCAGCCTTTCAACCGGGGAGCTGTTTTTT. Its protein product is CASSLSTGELFF.

V gene TRBV6-5 combines with J gene TRBJ1-3, with D perhaps matching TRBD1 (5 bases). There are 16 residues in the CDR3. The germline V gene encodes CDR1 MNHEY and CDR2 SVGAGI. The V end was cut by 4 bases, the J end by 0 bases, with 13 bases between. In nucleotides, the CDR3 is TGTGCCAGCAGTTCCCAGGGAGTGGGCTCTGGAAACACCATATATTTT. It specifies CASSSQGVGSGNTIYF.

This clone appeared a single time. The V and J genes are TRBV19 and TRBJ1-5; D remains unclear. This CDR3 has 12 amino acids. From germline, CDR1 is LNHDA and CDR2 SQIVND (reference sequence). Trimming removed 3 bases at V and 7 bases at J, with 7 bases between. The CDR3, as DNA: TGTGCCAGTAGTATTAAGAGACAGCCCCAGCATTTT. Translation: CASSIKRQPQHF.

The chain links TRBV27 to TRBJ1-2; 7 nucleotides line up with TRBD1. The CDR3 extends over 15 amino acids. V shed 5 bases, J shed 2 bases, and the junction held 8 bases outside the gene matches. Germline V gene data show CDR1 as MNHEY and CDR2 as SMNVEV (reference sequence). The CDR3, as DNA: TGTGCCAGCAGTCTCTCCCCAGGGGGAAACTATGGCTACACCTTC. Amino acid sequence: CASSLSPGGNYGYTF.

The J gene is TRBJ2-1, the V gene TRBV19; perhaps TRBD1 as D (6 bases). There are 16 residues in the CDR3. Germline loops: CDR1 LNHDA, CDR2 SQIVND (reference sequence). V was pared by 4 bases and J by 2 bases, with 15 bases between. CDR3 nucleotides: TGTGCCAGTAGTACACGGGGCAGGGGTCCCTACAATGAGCAGTTCTTC. Translation: CASSTRGRGPYNEQFF.